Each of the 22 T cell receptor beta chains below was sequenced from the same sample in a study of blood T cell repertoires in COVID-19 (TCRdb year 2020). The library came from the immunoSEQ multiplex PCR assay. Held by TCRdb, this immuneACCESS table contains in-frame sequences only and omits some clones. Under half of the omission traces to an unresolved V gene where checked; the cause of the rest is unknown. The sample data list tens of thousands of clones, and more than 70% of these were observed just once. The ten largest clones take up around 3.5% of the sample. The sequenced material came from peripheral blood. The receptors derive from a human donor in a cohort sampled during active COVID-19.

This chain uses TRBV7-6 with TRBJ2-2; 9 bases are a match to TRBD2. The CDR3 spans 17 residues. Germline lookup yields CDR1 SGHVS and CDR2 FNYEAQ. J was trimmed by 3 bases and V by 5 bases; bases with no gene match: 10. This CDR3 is CASSPIPAGGHTGELFF. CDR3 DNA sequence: TGTGCCAGCAGCCCAATCCCAGCGGGGGGACACACCGGGGAGCTGTTTTTT.

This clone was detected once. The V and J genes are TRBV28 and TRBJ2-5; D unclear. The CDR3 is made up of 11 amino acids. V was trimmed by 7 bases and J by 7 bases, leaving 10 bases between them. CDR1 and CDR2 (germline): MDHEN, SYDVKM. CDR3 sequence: CASNNEWTQYF. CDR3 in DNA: TGTGCCAGCAATAATGAGTGGACCCAGTACTTC. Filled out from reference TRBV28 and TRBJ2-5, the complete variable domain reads DVKVTQSSRYLVKRTGEKVFLECVQDMDHENMFWYRQDPGLGLRLIYFSYDVKMKEKGDIPEGYSVSREKKERFSLILESASTNQTSMYLCASNNEWTQYFGPGTRLLVL.

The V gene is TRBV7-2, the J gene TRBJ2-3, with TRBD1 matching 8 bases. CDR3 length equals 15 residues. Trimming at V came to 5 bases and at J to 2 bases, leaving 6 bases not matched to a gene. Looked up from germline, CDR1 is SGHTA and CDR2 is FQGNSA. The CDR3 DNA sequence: TGTGCCAGCAGCAGCCGACAGGGGTCCACAGATACGCAGTATTTT. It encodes CASSSRQGSTDTQYF.

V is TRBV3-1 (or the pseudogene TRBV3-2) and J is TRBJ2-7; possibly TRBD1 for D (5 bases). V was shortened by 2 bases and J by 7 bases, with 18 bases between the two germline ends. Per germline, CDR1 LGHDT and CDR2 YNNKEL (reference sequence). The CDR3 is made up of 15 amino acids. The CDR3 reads CASSQKAGLVVEQYF. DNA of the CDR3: TGTGCCAGCAGCCAAAAGGCAGGGTTGGTAGTAGAGCAGTACTTC.

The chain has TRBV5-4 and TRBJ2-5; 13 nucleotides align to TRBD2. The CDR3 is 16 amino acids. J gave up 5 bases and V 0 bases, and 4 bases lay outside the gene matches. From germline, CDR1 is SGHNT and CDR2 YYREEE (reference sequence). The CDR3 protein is CASSLELAGGGETQYF. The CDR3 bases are TGTGCCAGCAGCTTGGAACTAGCGGGAGGGGGTGAGACCCAGTACTTC.

This CDR3 reads CASSAADRMNTEAFF. As DNA, the CDR3 is TGTGCCAGCTCCGCGGCCGACAGGATGAACACTGAAGCTTTCTTT. The chain has TRBV18 and TRBJ1-1; perhaps TRBD1 as D (6 bases). V lost 6 bases and J 0 bases, leaving 14 bases between the germline ends. Germline CDR1 and CDR2: KGHSH and LQKENI. CDR3 length: 15 amino acids.

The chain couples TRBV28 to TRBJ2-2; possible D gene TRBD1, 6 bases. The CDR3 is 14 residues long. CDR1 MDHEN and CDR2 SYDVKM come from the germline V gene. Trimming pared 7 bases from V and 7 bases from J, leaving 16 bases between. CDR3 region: CASKEGQSGGELFF. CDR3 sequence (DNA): TGTGCCAGCAAAGAGGGACAAAGCGGCGGGGAGCTGTTTTTT.

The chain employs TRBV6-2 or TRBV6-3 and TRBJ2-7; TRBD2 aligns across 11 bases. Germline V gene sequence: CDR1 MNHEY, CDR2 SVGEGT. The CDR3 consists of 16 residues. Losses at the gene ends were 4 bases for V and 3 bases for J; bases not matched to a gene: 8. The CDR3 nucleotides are TGTGCCAGCAGTTCCCCGTTACTAGCGGGGGACTACGAGCAGTACTTC. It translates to CASSSPLLAGDYEQYF.

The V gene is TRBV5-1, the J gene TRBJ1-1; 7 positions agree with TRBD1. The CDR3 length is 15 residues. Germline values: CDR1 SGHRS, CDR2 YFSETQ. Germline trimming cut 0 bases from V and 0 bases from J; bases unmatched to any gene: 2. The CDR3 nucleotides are TGCGCCAGCAGCTTGGCAGGGGGAGTGAACACTGAAGCTTTCTTT. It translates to CASSLAGGVNTEAFF. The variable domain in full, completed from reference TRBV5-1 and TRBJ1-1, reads KAGVTQTPRYLIKTRGQQVTLSCSPISGHRSVSWYQQTPGQGLQFLFEYFSETQRNKGNFPGRFSGRQFSNSRSEMNVSTLELGDSALYLCASSLAGGVNTEAFFGQGTRLTVV.

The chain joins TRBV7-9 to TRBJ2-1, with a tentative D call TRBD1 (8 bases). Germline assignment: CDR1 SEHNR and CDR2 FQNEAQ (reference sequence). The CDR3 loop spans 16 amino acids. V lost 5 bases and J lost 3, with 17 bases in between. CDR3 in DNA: TGTGCCAGCAGCCCAGGGGGCGGGAGTATCTACAATGAGCAGTTCTTC. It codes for CASSPGGGSIYNEQFF.

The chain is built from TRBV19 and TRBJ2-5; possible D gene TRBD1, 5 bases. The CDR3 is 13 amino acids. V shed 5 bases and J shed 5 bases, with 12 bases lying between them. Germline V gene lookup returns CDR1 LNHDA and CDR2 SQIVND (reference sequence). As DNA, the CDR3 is TGTGCCAGTAGTTTATCAGGGTTTGAGACCCAGTACTTC. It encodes CASSLSGFETQYF.

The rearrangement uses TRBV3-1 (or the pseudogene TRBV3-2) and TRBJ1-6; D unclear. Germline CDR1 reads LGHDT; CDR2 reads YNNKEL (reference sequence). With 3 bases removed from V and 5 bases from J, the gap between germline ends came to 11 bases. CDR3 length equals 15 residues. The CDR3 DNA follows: TGTGCCAGCAGCCAGCACCATCCAGATAATTCACCCCTCCACTTT. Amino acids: CASSQHHPDNSPLHF.

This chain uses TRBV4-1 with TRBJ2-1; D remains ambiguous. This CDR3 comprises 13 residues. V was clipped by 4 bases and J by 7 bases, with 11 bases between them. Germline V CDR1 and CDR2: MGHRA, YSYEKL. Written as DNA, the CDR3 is TGCGCCAGCAGCCTACGACTCGGAAATGAGCAGTTCTTC. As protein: CASSLRLGNEQFF.

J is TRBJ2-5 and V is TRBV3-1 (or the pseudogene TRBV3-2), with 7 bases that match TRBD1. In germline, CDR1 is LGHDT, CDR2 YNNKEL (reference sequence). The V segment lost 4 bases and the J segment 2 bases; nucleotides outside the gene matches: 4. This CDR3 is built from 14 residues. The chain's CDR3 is CASSPRQGQETQYF. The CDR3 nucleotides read TGTGCCAGCAGCCCGCGACAGGGACAAGAGACCCAGTACTTC.

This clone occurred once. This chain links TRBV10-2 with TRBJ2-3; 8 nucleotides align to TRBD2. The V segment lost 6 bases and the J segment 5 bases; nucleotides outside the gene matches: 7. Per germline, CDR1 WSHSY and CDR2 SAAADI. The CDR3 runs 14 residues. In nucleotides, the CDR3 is TGCGCCAGCAGACCGGGACTAGGCAAAGATACGCAGTATTTT. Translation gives CASRPGLGKDTQYF.

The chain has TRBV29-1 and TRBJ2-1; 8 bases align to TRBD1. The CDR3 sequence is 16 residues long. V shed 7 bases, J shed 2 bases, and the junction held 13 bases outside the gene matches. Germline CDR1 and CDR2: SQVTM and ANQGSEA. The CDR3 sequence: CSALPPTGDTYNEQFF. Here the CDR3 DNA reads TGCAGCGCCCTACCCCCGACAGGGGATACCTACAATGAGCAGTTCTTC.

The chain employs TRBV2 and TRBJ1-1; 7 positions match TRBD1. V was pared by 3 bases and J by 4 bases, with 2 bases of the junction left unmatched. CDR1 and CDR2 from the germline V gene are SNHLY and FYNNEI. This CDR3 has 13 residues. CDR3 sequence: CASSDRGTTEAFF. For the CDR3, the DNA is TGTGCCAGCAGTGACAGGGGGACCACTGAAGCTTTCTTT.

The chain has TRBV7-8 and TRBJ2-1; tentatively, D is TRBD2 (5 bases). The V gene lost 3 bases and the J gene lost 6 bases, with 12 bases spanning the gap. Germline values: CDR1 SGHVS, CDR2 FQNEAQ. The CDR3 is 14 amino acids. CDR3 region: CASSFTGRSNEQFF. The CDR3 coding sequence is TGTGCCAGCAGCTTTACGGGAAGGTCCAATGAGCAGTTCTTC.

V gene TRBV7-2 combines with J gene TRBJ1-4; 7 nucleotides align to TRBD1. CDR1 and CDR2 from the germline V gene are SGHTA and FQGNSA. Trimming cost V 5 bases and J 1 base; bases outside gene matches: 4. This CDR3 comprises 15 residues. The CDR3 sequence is CASSLSGGTNEKLFF. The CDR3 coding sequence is TGTGCCAGCAGCCTCTCAGGGGGAACTAATGAAAAACTGTTTTTT.

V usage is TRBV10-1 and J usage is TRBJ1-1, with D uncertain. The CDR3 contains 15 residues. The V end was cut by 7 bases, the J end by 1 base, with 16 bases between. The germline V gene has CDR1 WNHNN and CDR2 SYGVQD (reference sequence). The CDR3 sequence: CASIPLLGRNTEAFF. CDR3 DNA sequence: TGCGCCAGCATACCCCTACTTGGGCGGAACACTGAAGCTTTCTTT.

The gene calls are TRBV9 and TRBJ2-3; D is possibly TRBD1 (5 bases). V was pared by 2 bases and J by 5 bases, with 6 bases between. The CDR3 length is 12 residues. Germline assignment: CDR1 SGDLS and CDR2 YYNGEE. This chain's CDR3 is CASSVREDTQYF. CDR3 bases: TGTGCCAGCAGCGTCAGGGAAGATACGCAGTATTTT.

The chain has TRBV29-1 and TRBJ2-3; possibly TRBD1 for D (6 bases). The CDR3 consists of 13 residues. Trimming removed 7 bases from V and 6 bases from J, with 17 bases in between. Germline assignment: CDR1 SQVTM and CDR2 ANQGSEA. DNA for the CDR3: TGCAGCGCGCCGGACAGTGACGTGGATACGCAGTATTTT. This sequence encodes CSAPDSDVDTQYF.